The 14 T cell receptor beta chains given below trace back to one sample, sequenced in a study of early stage breast cancer tumors. Assay used: immunoSEQ multiplex PCR; TCRdb lists only in-frame clones, some missing. The table lists about 50,000 clones, over 65% of them singletons. Source material: blood. These receptors all stem from a person in their thirties with breast cancer.

The chain uses TRBV2 and TRBJ2-3; TRBD2 matches at 10 bases. This CDR3 contains 16 residues. Germline V lookup: CDR1 SNHLY, CDR2 FYNNEI. The J segment lost 2 bases and the V segment lost 5 bases, leaving 7 bases of the junction unmatched. CDR3 residues: CASSYRLAGSTDTQYF. In DNA form, the CDR3 reads TGTGCCAGCAGTTACAGACTAGCGGGTTCCACAGATACGCAGTATTTT.

The genes are TRBV9 and TRBJ1-1, with D unresolved. This CDR3 region has 14 residues. CDR1 and CDR2 from the germline V gene are SGDLS and YYNGEE. The V gene lost 4 bases and the J gene lost 2 bases, with 12 bases spanning the gap. The CDR3 here is CASSPRFGNTEAFF. The DNA of the CDR3 is TGTGCCAGCAGCCCTCGGTTCGGTAACACTGAAGCTTTCTTT.

The rearrangement joins TRBV1 to TRBJ2-7; the D call in the table, TRBD2, was not verified against the DNA. TRBV1 is reported as a pseudogene. The length of the CDR3 is 15 residues. The CDR3, as DNA: TGCACCAGCAGCCAAACCCGCGGGAGGACCTACGAGCAGTACTTC. This sequence encodes CTSSQTRGRTYEQYF.

This chain uses TRBV7-9 with TRBJ2-7; 8 nucleotides align to TRBD1. Germline V gene data show CDR1 as SEHNR and CDR2 as FQNEAQ (reference sequence). The CDR3 is 15 amino acids. V was pared by 6 bases and J by 5 bases, with 12 bases of the junction left unmatched. Written as DNA, the CDR3 is TGTGCCAGCAGATACATCCGGACAGGGAAAAACGAGCAGTACTTC. It translates to CASRYIRTGKNEQYF.

The CDR3 loop is CASSQAEKLFF. The CDR3 DNA is TGTGCCAGCAGCCAGGCTGAAAAACTGTTTTTT. The chain has TRBV14 and TRBJ1-4; D unresolved. The germline V gene has CDR1 SGHDN and CDR2 FVKESK. The germline V and J ends were trimmed by 3 bases and 7 bases, with 3 bases remaining between them. CDR3 length: 11 residues.

The gene calls are TRBV10-1 and TRBJ2-1; 10 nucleotides align to TRBD1. This CDR3 is built from 14 residues. Germline V CDR1 and CDR2: WNHNN, SYGVQD (reference sequence). The V segment lost 3 bases and the J segment 7 bases; nucleotides outside the gene matches: 3. The CDR3 DNA follows: TGCGCCAGCAGTGACACGGACAGGGGGAATGAGCAGTTCTTC. The encoded protein is CASSDTDRGNEQFF.

The chain carries TRBV4-1 and TRBJ2-7; TRBD1 is a possible D gene (6 bases). The CDR3 runs 16 residues. V lost 0 bases and J lost 3, with 15 bases in between. CDR1 and CDR2 (germline): MGHRA, YSYEKL. The CDR3 bases are TGCGCCAGCAGCCAAGATAAGGGGACACCTCACTACGAGCAGTACTTC. It yields the protein CASSQDKGTPHYEQYF.

There are a few counts of this clone. The V gene is TRBV4-1, the J gene TRBJ2-7, with 7 bases lining up with TRBD2. The germline CDR1 and CDR2 sequences are MGHRA and YSYEKL. The CDR3 covers 15 residues. The V and J ends lost 3 bases and 5 bases, in that order; junction bases with no gene match: 10. CDR3 sequence reads: CASSQPSGGVHEQYF. The CDR3 DNA is TGCGCCAGCAGCCAGCCTAGCGGAGGGGTCCACGAGCAGTACTTC.

V and J are TRBV7-3 and TRBJ1-2, with D unclear. Germline CDR1 reads SGHTA; CDR2 reads FQGTGA. The CDR3 covers 13 residues. The ends were cut back, 6 bases at V and 0 bases at J, with 8 bases in the middle. The CDR3 sequence is CASSSYSNYGYTF. The CDR3 DNA follows: TGTGCCAGCAGTTCTTATTCTAACTATGGCTACACCTTC. Based on the CDR3 plus reference TRBV7-3 and TRBJ1-2, the full variable domain is GAGVSQTPSNKVTEKGKYVELRCDPISGHTALYWYRQSLGQGPEFLIYFQGTGAADDSGLPNDRFFAVRPEGSVSTLKIQRTERGDSAVYLCASSSYSNYGYTFGSGTRLTVV.

This clone has a handful of counts. The rearrangement joins TRBV30 to TRBJ1-5, with D possibly being TRBD1 (5 bases). This CDR3 has 15 amino acids. Germline CDR1 and CDR2: GTSNPN and SVGIG (reference sequence). The V and J ends lost 0 bases and 2 bases respectively, with 11 bases between them. The CDR3 loop is CAWSVLRGGNQPQHF. For the CDR3, the DNA is TGTGCCTGGAGTGTACTGAGGGGAGGCAATCAGCCCCAGCATTTT.

This clone came up a few times. The chain combines TRBV7-9 with TRBJ1-1, with 7 bases lining up with TRBD1. The V segment lost 5 bases and the J segment 7 bases; nucleotides outside the gene matches: 7. The CDR3 length is 13 residues. CDR1 is SEHNR and CDR2 is FQNEAQ in the germline V gene (reference sequence). CDR3 in amino acids: CASSPMGQLEAFF. DNA of the CDR3: TGTGCCAGCAGCCCAATGGGACAGCTTGAAGCTTTCTTT.

The CDR3 loop is CSVGSLPSTDTQYF. CDR3 bases: TGCAGCGTTGGAAGTCTGCCTAGCACAGATACGCAGTATTTT. V usage is TRBV29-1 and J usage is TRBJ2-3; no clear D. CDR1 is SQVTM and CDR2 is ANQGSEA in the germline V gene. The length of the CDR3 is 14 residues. Trimming removed 4 bases from V and 0 bases from J, with 11 bases in between.

The genes are TRBV5-6 and TRBJ1-2; possibly TRBD1 for D (5 bases). Between the trimmed V and J ends, which lost 4 bases and 8 bases, there was a span of 12 bases. Germline CDR1 is SGHDT and CDR2 is YYEEEE. The CDR3 loop spans 12 amino acids. CDR3 amino acids: CASSRDRRGYTF. The DNA of the CDR3 is TGTGCCAGCAGCAGGGACCGGCGGGGCTACACCTTC.

The chain uses TRBV9 and TRBJ2-3, with unresolved D. This CDR3 contains 13 residues. Between the trimmed V and J ends, which lost 3 bases and 0 bases, there was a span of 5 bases. Germline lookup yields CDR1 SGDLS and CDR2 YYNGEE. This CDR3 reads CASSAPSTDTQYF. Written as DNA, the CDR3 is TGTGCCAGCAGCGCGCCTAGCACAGATACGCAGTATTTT.